This T cell receptor (beta chain) came from a study of radiation and T cells in renal cell carcinoma. Findings and limits, study-wide: From baseline, blood top tumor clonotypes peaked at 2 weeks post-radiation. Without pretreatment biopsies, baseline tumor clonotype presence was undetermined.

Here immunoSEQ multiplex PCR was the method, and the copy in TCRdb shows in-frame clones only, minus some. The table has approximately 170,000 clones, 88% seen once. Time point denoted: blood 4 weeks post-SBRT, at nephrectomy. Treatment denoted: 15 Gy SBRT to primary tumor, nephrectomy 4 weeks later. Nephrectomy followed 15 Gy stereotactic body radiation by 4 weeks. This renal cell carcinoma was of the clear cell type. Of note for this clone: Antigen specificity is unknown.

The V end was cut by 6 bases, the J end by 11 bases, with 11 bases between. CDR1 is LNHDA, CDR2 SQIVND, per germline (reference sequence). This CDR3 has 12 residues. Sequencing used blood, obtained from a patient whose treatment included radiotherapy and nephrectomy. This receptor was obtained from a woman aged 45 to 65 with renal cell carcinoma. The chain links TRBV19 to TRBJ1-6; D is possibly TRBD1 (5 bases). The CDR3 loop is CASRAGKAPLHF. As DNA, the CDR3 is TGTGCCAGTAGGGCAGGGAAGGCACCCCTCCACTTT.